This T cell receptor (beta chain) was documented in a study of blood T cell repertoires in COVID-19. The overall study: There were acute and convalescent COVID-19 samples, and they came from the United States, Italy and Spain.

The data were produced by immunoSEQ multiplex PCR, yet TCRdb's version contains in-frame clones alone and is incomplete. Among roughly 230,000 clones listed, around 81% were seen once. Trimming stripped 2 bases from V and 0 bases from J, with 18 bases between. This CDR3 is built from 18 residues. The germline V gene has CDR1 SGDLS and CDR2 YYNGEE. Sequencing was done on a sample of peripheral blood. This TCR derives from a man aged 50 to 60 with active or convalescent COVID-19. The genes are TRBV9 and TRBJ2-1, with D maybe TRBD1 (6 bases). The CDR3 DNA reads TGTGCCAGCAGCGTGGGTACCCAGGGGCCACCCTCCTACAATGAGCAGTTCTTC. Encoded protein: CASSVGTQGPPSYNEQFF.